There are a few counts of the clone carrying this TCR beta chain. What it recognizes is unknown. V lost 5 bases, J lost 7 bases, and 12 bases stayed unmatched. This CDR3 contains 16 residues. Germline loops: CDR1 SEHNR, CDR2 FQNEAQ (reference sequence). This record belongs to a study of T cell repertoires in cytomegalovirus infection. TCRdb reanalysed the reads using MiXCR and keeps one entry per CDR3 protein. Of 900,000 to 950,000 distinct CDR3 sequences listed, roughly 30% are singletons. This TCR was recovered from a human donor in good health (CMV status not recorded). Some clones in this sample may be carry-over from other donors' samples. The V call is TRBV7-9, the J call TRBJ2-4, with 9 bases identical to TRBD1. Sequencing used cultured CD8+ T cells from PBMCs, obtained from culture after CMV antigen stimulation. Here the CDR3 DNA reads TGTGCCAGCAGCGGGACAGGGAGTTTATTCTTGAACATTCAGTACTTC. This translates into CASSGTGSLFLNIQYF.